This T cell receptor (beta chain) was sequenced during a study of T-cell reconstitution after alpha-beta-depleted transplantation in children. This clonotype was seen at least ten times. There are 14 residues in the CDR3. V gave up 8 bases and J gave up 7 bases; unmatched junction bases: 7. Unique molecular identifiers tagged the TCRbeta library. TCRdb passed the PCR reads through MiXCR, listing each CDR3 protein once. This sample carries some 600,000 distinct CDR3 sequences, 10% to 15% of them seen once, and the ten largest clones take about 2.2%. This chain uses TRBV12-3 or TRBV12-4 with TRBJ2-1; 11 positions agree with TRBD2. This TCR was recovered from a male patient younger than 18 who had a stem cell transplant for acute myeloid leukemia, so the T cells may come from the graft donor. This specimen consisted of PBMCs, mostly from graft donor cells, obtained 360 days after TCRalphabeta/CD19-depleted stem cell transplant. CDR3 in DNA: TGTGCCAGCCTACTAGCGGGAGTTGCAAATGAGCAGTTCTTC. The encoded protein is CASLLAGVANEQFF.